Each of the 26 T cell receptor beta chains below was sequenced from the same sample in a study of CD8 T cells in Susac syndrome. cDNA came from roughly 0.47 to 1 ug RNA primed by random hexamers. A single record per CDR3 protein comes from TCRdb applying MiXCR to the immunoSEQ multiplex PCR reads. The sample yields about 69,000 distinct CDR3 sequences, over 75% seen once. Sequences were obtained from CD8+ T cells from PBMCs. The receptors shown here come from a human donor with multiple sclerosis.

The chain uses TRBV12-3 or TRBV12-4 and TRBJ2-3; D ambiguous. This CDR3 contains 11 residues. Trimming stripped 6 bases from V and 8 bases from J, with 9 bases between. CDR3: CASRGSTTQYF. In nucleotides, the CDR3 is TGTGCCAGCAGGGGATCAACTACGCAGTATTTT.

The V call is TRBV25-1, the J call TRBJ2-4; perhaps D is TRBD1 or TRBD2 (6 bases each). Germline V gives CDR1 MGHDK, CDR2 SYGVNS. There are 16 residues in the CDR3. V lost 3 bases to trimming and J lost 5 bases, with 17 bases between them. The CDR3 reads CASSDLEGGWENIQYF. The DNA for the CDR3 is TGTGCCAGCAGTGACCTCGAGGGGGGCTGGGAAAACATTCAGTACTTC. The whole variable domain, remainder taken from reference TRBV25-1 and TRBJ2-4, is EADIYQTPRYLVIGTGKKITLECSQTMGHDKMYWYQQDPGMELHLIHYSYGVNSTEKGDLSSESTVSRIRTEHFPLTLESARPSHTSQYLCASSDLEGGWENIQYFGAGTRLSVL.

This clonotype showed up just once. The genes are TRBV27 and TRBJ2-3; the match to TRBD2 covers 10 bases. V shed 6 bases and J 2 bases; nucleotides not matched to a gene: 5. There are 15 residues in the CDR3. Looked up from germline, CDR1 is MNHEY and CDR2 is SMNVEV (reference sequence). CDR3 bases: TGTGCCAGCAGCCGTCTAGCGGGGGCCACAGATACGCAGTATTTT. Its protein product is CASSRLAGATDTQYF.

This chain joins TRBV27 and TRBJ2-7; perhaps TRBD2 as D (5 bases). The CDR3 sequence is 13 residues long. Trimming removed 6 bases from V and 2 bases from J, with 11 bases in between. Germline V gene data show CDR1 as MNHEY and CDR2 as SMNVEV (reference sequence). The CDR3 nucleotides read TGTGCCAGCAGGGAAACGGGAACCTACGAGCAGTACTTC. Protein product: CASRETGTYEQYF.

The CDR3 DNA is TGTGCCAGCAGTGGACCCCAGGGACTCCTTACGGAAGCTTTCTTT. Encoded protein: CASSGPQGLLTEAFF. J is TRBJ1-1 and V is TRBV27; perhaps TRBD1 as D (5 bases). V was trimmed by 5 bases and J by 8 bases, leaving 21 bases between them. The CDR3 covers 15 residues. CDR1 is MNHEY, CDR2 SMNVEV, per germline (reference sequence).

This rearrangement joins TRBV19 to TRBJ2-1, with a tentative D call TRBD2 (6 bases). The CDR3 consists of 12 residues. V lost 5 bases and J lost 9, with 11 bases in between. CDR1 and CDR2 from the germline V gene are LNHDA and SQIVND (reference sequence). This CDR3 reads CASSVPGLEQFF. The CDR3, as DNA: TGTGCCAGTAGTGTTCCGGGACTTGAGCAGTTCTTC. The whole variable domain, filled in from reference TRBV19 and TRBJ2-1, reads DGGITQSPKYLFRKEGQNVTLSCEQNLNHDAMYWYRQDPGQGLRLIYYSQIVNDFQKGDIAEGYSVSREKKESFPLTVTSAQKNPTAFYLCASSVPGLEQFFGPGTRLTVL.

The gene calls are TRBV4-3 and TRBJ2-3; TRBD2 might be the D (6 bases). The V end was cut by 1 base, the J end by 4 bases, with 12 bases between. Germline V gene lookup returns CDR1 LGHNA and CDR2 YSLEER. The CDR3 runs to 15 residues. The CDR3 here is CASSQGRGMADTQYF. The CDR3 DNA reads as TGCGCCAGCAGCCAAGGGAGGGGAATGGCAGATACGCAGTATTTT.

The chain joins TRBV4-2 to TRBJ1-5; a possible D gene is TRBD1 (5 bases). The CDR3 loop spans 13 amino acids. V was shortened by 4 bases and J by 9 bases, with 13 bases between the two germline ends. Germline-derived CDR1 and CDR2 are LGHNA and YNFKEQ. CDR3 sequence: CASSPGTGGPQHF. CDR3 nucleotide sequence: TGTGCCAGCAGCCCAGGGACGGGGGGGCCCCAGCATTTT.

The chain joins TRBV27 to TRBJ1-5, with D hard to call. This CDR3 has 15 amino acids. Trimming cost V 2 bases and J 0 bases, with 8 bases left between them. Per germline, CDR1 MNHEY and CDR2 SMNVEV (reference sequence). This CDR3 is CASSLISNSNQPQHF. The DNA for the CDR3 is TGTGCCAGCAGTTTAATAAGCAATAGCAATCAGCCCCAGCATTTT.

The CDR3 region has the DNA TGCGCCAGCGGCCTCGGAAATGAGCAGTTCTTC. It yields the protein CASGLGNEQFF. The rearrangement uses TRBV4-3 and TRBJ2-1; D gene uncertain. V lost 8 bases and J lost 7, with 9 bases in between. Germline V gene sequence: CDR1 LGHNA, CDR2 YSLEER. This CDR3 is built from 11 residues.

The chain couples TRBV5-6 to TRBJ2-1; D is uncertain. The length of the CDR3 is 16 residues. V was shortened by 1 base and J by 3 bases, with 14 bases between the two germline ends. Germline V gene sequence: CDR1 SGHDT, CDR2 YYEEEE. CDR3 protein: CASSLMTLSIYNEQFF. In nucleotides, the CDR3 is TGTGCCAGCAGCTTGATGACATTATCAATCTACAATGAGCAGTTCTTC.

The V and J genes are TRBV13 and TRBJ2-5; 10 bases are a match to TRBD1. Germline V gene data show CDR1 as PRHDT and CDR2 as FYEKMQ (reference sequence). Trimming at V came to 5 bases and at J to 4 bases, leaving 10 bases not matched to a gene. The CDR3 totals 16 residues. The CDR3 loop reads CASSGPGTGAGETQYF. For the CDR3, the DNA is TGTGCCAGCAGCGGACCCGGGACAGGGGCCGGAGAGACCCAGTACTTC.

The V and J genes are TRBV6-2 or TRBV6-3 and TRBJ2-1, with 9 bases that match TRBD2. The CDR3 runs 15 residues. From germline, CDR1 is MNHEY and CDR2 SVGEGT. V lost 5 bases to trimming and J lost 4 bases; unmatched junction nucleotides: 6. The CDR3 protein is CASSAGAGGYNEQFF. CDR3 coding DNA: TGTGCCAGCAGTGCCGGCGCGGGAGGGTACAATGAGCAGTTCTTC.

The V call is TRBV19, the J call TRBJ2-1; D unclear. The ends were cut back, 5 bases at V and 5 bases at J, with 13 bases in the middle. Germline-derived CDR1 and CDR2 are LNHDA and SQIVND (reference sequence). The CDR3 runs to 14 residues. The CDR3 nucleotides are TGTGCCAGTAGTTCCTTGGTTACGGACAATGAGCAGTTCTTC. It is translated as CASSSLVTDNEQFF. The variable domain in full, with the rest retrieved from reference TRBV19 and TRBJ2-1, is DGGITQSPKYLFRKEGQNVTLSCEQNLNHDAMYWYRQDPGQGLRLIYYSQIVNDFQKGDIAEGYSVSREKKESFPLTVTSAQKNPTAFYLCASSSLVTDNEQFFGPGTRLTVL.

The chain recombines TRBV30 with TRBJ2-1, with 8 positions matching TRBD2. The CDR3 is 16 residues long. Per the germline V gene, CDR1 is GTSNPN and CDR2 is SVGIG (reference sequence). With V trimmed by 0 bases and J by 0 bases, 4 bases remained unmatched. In DNA form, the CDR3 reads TGTGCCTGGAGTGTAGGAGCGGGAGCCTCCTACAATGAGCAGTTCTTC. Translating gives CAWSVGAGASYNEQFF.

The chain has TRBV5-1 and TRBJ2-7, with TRBD1 identical over 8 bases. CDR1 and CDR2 from the germline V gene are SGHRS and YFSETQ. With 0 bases clipped from V and 3 bases from J, the junction kept 2 bases outside the gene matches. The CDR3 is 14 residues long. This CDR3 is CASSLGGQDYEQYF. The CDR3 nucleotides are TGCGCCAGCAGCTTGGGGGGACAGGACTACGAGCAGTACTTC.

This chain uses TRBV20-1 with TRBJ2-7, with 8 bases aligning to TRBD1. Losses at the gene ends were 6 bases for V and 2 bases for J; bases not matched to a gene: 6. The CDR3 has 13 residues. Germline CDR1 DFQATT, CDR2 SNEGSKA (reference sequence). For the CDR3, the DNA is TGCAGTGCCAGGGGGCGAGAAACCTACGAGCAGTACTTC. This encodes CSARGRETYEQYF.

The chain uses TRBV13 and TRBJ2-3; no firm D call. The CDR3 consists of 16 residues. Trimming took off 0 bases at V and 0 bases at J, with 10 bases between the two ends. In germline, CDR1 is PRHDT, CDR2 FYEKMQ (reference sequence). The CDR3: CASSLGRDSSTDTQYF. CDR3 DNA sequence: TGTGCCAGCAGCTTAGGGCGCGATTCTAGCACAGATACGCAGTATTTT.

The rearrangement joins TRBV3-1 to TRBJ1-1; D is perhaps TRBD1 (6 bases). This CDR3 has 11 residues. V was cut by 7 bases and J by 5 bases, with 8 bases left in between. Per the germline V gene, CDR1 is LGHDT and CDR2 is YNNKEL (reference sequence). The CDR3 DNA follows: TGTGCCAGCACCACAGGGACTGAAGCTTTCTTT. It codes for CASTTGTEAFF. Combining the CDR3 with reference TRBV3-1 and TRBJ1-1 gives the whole variable domain DTAVSQTPKYLVTQMGNDKSIKCEQNLGHDTMYWYKQDSKKFLKIMFSYNNKELIINETVPNRFSPKSPDKAHLNLHINSLELGDSAVYFCASTTGTEAFFGQGTRLTVV.

The chain joins TRBV9 to TRBJ1-2, with a possible D match to TRBD1 (5 bases). Trimming stripped 0 bases from V and 4 bases from J, with 10 bases between. Germline values: CDR1 SGDLS, CDR2 YYNGEE. The CDR3 spans 14 residues. The chain's CDR3 is CASSVGGVAYGYTF. The CDR3 nucleotides read TGTGCCAGCAGCGTAGGGGGGGTGGCCTATGGCTACACCTTC. Drawing the rest from reference TRBV9 and TRBJ1-2, the complete variable domain is DSGVTQTPKHLITATGQRVTLRCSPRSGDLSVYWYQQSLDQGLQFLIQYYNGEERAKGNILERFSAQQFPDLHSELNLSSLELGDSALYFCASSVGGVAYGYTFGSGTRLTVV.

This chain uses TRBV5-1 with TRBJ2-7; weak D call: TRBD2 (5 bases). This CDR3 has 14 amino acids. The germline V gene has CDR1 SGHRS and CDR2 YFSETQ. V was pared by 0 bases and J by 2 bases, with 9 bases between. Here the CDR3 reads CASSLEYGAYEQYF. The DNA of the CDR3 is TGCGCCAGCAGCTTGGAGTACGGGGCCTACGAGCAGTACTTC.

The chain recombines TRBV27 with TRBJ2-3, with 7 bases matching TRBD2. V gave up 1 base and J gave up 5 bases; unmatched junction bases: 6. Germline V gene lookup returns CDR1 MNHEY and CDR2 SMNVEV (reference sequence). This CDR3 has 15 amino acids. The CDR3: CASSLFASGGDTQYF. The DNA for the CDR3 is TGTGCCAGCAGTTTATTCGCTAGCGGTGGAGATACGCAGTATTTT.

The J gene is TRBJ1-1, the V gene TRBV7-9; a weak D match, TRBD1 (5 bases). Trimming shortened V by 5 bases and J by 1 base, and 20 bases separated the two germline ends. Germline lookup yields CDR1 SEHNR and CDR2 FQNEAQ (reference sequence). This CDR3 spans 17 amino acids. The CDR3 nucleotides are TGTGCCAGCAGCCCAACGACCGGGGGGAAGAGGAACACTGAAGCTTTCTTT. Protein product: CASSPTTGGKRNTEAFF.

The chain is built from TRBV28 and TRBJ1-3; D is unresolved. Germline V gives CDR1 MDHEN, CDR2 SYDVKM. The ends were cut back, 2 bases at V and 4 bases at J, with 9 bases in the middle. The CDR3 totals 14 residues. CDR3 sequence reads: CASSLNLEGNTIYF. The CDR3 DNA reads TGTGCCAGCAGTTTAAACTTGGAGGGAAACACCATATATTTT.

This clonotype is a singleton in its sample. The genes are TRBV9 and TRBJ1-2, with D maybe TRBD1 (6 bases). The V gene's germline CDR1 is SGDLS and CDR2 YYNGEE. The CDR3 has 14 amino acids. With 4 bases removed from V and 3 bases from J, the gap between germline ends came to 13 bases. CDR3 nucleotide sequence: TGTGCCAGCAGCCCCCGGGACATTGACTATGGCTACACCTTC. It yields the protein CASSPRDIDYGYTF.

This chain links TRBV7-9 with TRBJ1-1; tentative D call: TRBD1 (5 bases). V was trimmed by 0 bases and J by 10 bases, leaving 9 bases between them. The CDR3 loop spans 12 amino acids. From germline, CDR1 is SEHNR and CDR2 FQNEAQ (reference sequence). The CDR3 DNA reads TGTGCCAGCAGCTTAGCGCTTGGGGGAGCTTTCTTT. Translated: CASSLALGGAFF.